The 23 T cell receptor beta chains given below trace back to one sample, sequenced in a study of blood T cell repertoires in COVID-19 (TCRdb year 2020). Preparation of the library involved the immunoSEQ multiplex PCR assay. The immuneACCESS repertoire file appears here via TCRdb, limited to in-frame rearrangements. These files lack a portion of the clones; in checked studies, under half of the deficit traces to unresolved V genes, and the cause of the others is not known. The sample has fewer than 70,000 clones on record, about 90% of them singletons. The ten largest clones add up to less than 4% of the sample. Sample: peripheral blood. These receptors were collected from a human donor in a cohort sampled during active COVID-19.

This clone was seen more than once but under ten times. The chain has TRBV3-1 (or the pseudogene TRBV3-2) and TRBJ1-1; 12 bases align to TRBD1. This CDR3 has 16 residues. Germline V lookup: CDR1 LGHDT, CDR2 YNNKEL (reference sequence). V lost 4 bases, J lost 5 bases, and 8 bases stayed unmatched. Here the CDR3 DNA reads TGTGCCAGCAGCCCCCGGGACAGGGGGCGTCGAACTGAAGCTTTCTTT. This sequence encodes CASSPRDRGRRTEAFF.

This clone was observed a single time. CDR3 protein: CASGPPMAGAGQNEQFF. In nucleotides, the CDR3 is TGTGCTAGTGGCCCCCCGATGGCGGGAGCTGGTCAGAATGAGCAGTTCTTC. This chain joins TRBV12-5 and TRBJ2-1; 7 bases are a match to TRBD2. The junction had 18 bases not matched to a gene; V was cut back by 6 bases and J by 7 bases. Germline CDR1 and CDR2: LGHNT and FRNRAP. This CDR3 spans 17 amino acids.

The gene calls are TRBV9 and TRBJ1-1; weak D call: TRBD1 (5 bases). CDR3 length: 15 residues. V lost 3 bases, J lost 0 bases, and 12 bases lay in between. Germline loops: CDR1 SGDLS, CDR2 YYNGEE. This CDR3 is CASSALTDMNTEAFF. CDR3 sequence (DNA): TGTGCCAGCAGCGCCCTGACAGATATGAACACTGAAGCTTTCTTT.

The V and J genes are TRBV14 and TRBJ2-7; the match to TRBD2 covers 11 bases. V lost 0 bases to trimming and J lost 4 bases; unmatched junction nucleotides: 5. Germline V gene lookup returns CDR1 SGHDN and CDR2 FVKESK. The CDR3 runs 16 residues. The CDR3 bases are TGTGCCAGCAGCCAAGATTGGGGGACTAGCGGTTACGAGCAGTACTTC. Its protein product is CASSQDWGTSGYEQYF.

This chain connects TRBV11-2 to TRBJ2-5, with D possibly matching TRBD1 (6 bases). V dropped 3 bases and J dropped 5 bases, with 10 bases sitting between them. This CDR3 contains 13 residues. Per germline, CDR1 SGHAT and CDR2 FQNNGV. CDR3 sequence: CASSLGHRETQYF. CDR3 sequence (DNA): TGTGCCAGCAGCTTGGGACACCGGGAGACCCAGTACTTC.

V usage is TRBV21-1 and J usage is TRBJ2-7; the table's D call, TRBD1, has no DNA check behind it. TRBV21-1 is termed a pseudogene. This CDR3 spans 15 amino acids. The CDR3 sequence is CASSKGGQGNYEQYF. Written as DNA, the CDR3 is TGTGCCAGCAGCAAAGGGGGACAGGGGAACTACGAGCAGTACTTC.

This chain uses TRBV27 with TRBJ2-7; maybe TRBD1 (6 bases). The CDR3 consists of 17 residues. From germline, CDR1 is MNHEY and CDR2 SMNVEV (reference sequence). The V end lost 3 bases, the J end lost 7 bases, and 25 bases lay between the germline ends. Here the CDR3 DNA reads TGTGCCAGCAGTTTGTCCTTCCTCGGGACACTTCTAGGAGAGCAGTACTTC. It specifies CASSLSFLGTLLGEQYF.

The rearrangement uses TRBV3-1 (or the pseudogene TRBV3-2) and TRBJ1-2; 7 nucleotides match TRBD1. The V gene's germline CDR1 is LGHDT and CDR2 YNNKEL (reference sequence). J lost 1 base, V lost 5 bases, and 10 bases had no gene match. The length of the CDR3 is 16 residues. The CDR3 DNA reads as TGTGCCAGCAGCTCGCGGACAGGACGACTTAACTATGGCTACACCTTC. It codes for CASSSRTGRLNYGYTF.

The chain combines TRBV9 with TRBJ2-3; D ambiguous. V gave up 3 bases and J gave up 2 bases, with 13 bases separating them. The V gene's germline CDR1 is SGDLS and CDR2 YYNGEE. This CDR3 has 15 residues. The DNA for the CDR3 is TGTGCCAGCAGCGGAGGCCCCACGCCCACAGATACGCAGTATTTT. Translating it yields CASSGGPTPTDTQYF. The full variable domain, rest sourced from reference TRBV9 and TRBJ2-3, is DSGVTQTPKHLITATGQRVTLRCSPRSGDLSVYWYQQSLDQGLQFLIQYYNGEERAKGNILERFSAQQFPDLHSELNLSSLELGDSALYFCASSGGPTPTDTQYFGPGTRLTVL.

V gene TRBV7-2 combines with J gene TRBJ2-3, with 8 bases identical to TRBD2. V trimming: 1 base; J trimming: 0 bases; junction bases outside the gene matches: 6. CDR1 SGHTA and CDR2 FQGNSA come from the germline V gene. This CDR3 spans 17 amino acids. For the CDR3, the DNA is TGTGCCAGCAGCTTAGTGGGGCGGGGGGCTAGCACAGATACGCAGTATTTT. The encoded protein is CASSLVGRGASTDTQYF.

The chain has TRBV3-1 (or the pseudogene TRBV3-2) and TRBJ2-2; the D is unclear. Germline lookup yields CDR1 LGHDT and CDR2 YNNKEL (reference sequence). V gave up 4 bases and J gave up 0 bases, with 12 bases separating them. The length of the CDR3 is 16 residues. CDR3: CASSLQITTNTGELFF. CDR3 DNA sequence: TGTGCCAGCAGCCTTCAGATCACCACGAACACCGGGGAGCTGTTTTTT.

The CDR3 DNA reads as TGTGCCAGCAGCCCTGGCAGGCACTATGGCTACACCTTC. This encodes CASSPGRHYGYTF. V gene TRBV5-6 combines with J gene TRBJ1-2; no firm D call. Germline lookup yields CDR1 SGHDT and CDR2 YYEEEE. V was pared by 4 bases and J by 3 bases, with 10 bases between. The CDR3 runs to 13 residues.

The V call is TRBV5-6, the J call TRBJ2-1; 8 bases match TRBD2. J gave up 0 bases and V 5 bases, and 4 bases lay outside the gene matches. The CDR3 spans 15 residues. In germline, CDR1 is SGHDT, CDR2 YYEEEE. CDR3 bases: TGTGCCAGCAGGGCCGGGAGGGCCTCCTACAATGAGCAGTTCTTC. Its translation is CASRAGRASYNEQFF.

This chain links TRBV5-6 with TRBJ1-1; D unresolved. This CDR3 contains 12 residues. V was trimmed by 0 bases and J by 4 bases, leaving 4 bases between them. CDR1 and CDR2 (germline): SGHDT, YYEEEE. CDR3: CASSLGATEAFF. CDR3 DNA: TGTGCCAGCAGCTTGGGGGCCACTGAAGCTTTCTTT.

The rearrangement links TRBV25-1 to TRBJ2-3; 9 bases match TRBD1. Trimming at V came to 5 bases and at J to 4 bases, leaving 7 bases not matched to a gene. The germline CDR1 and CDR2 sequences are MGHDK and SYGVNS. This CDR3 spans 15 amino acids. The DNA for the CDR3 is TGTGCCAGCAGTAGATCACAGGGGGCCGCAGATACGCAGTATTTT. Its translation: CASSRSQGAADTQYF.

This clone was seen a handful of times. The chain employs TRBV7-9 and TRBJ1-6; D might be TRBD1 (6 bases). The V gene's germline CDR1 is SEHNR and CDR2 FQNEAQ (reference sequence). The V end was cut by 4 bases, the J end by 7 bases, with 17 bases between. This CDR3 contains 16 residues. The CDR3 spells CASSSNAGVGNSPLHF. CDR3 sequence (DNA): TGTGCCAGCAGCTCGAACGCAGGGGTCGGAAATTCACCCCTCCACTTT.

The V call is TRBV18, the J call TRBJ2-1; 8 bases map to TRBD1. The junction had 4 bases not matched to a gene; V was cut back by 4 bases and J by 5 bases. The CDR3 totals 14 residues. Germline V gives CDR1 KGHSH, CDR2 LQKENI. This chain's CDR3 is CASSRQGRNNEQFF. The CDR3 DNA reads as TGTGCCAGCTCACGACAGGGGAGAAACAATGAGCAGTTCTTC.

CDR3 bases: TGTGCCAGCACTAGACAGGGGGACGGCCACGAGCAGTACTTC. This codes for CASTRQGDGHEQYF. The chain is built from TRBV2 and TRBJ2-7, with 9 bases that match TRBD1. Trimming at V came to 7 bases and at J to 5 bases, leaving 9 bases not matched to a gene. The CDR3 length is 14 residues. Per germline, CDR1 SNHLY and CDR2 FYNNEI.

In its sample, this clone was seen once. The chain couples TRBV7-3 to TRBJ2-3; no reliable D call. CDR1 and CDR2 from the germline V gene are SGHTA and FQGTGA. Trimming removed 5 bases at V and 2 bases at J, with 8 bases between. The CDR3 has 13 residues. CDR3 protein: CASSGQVTDTQYF. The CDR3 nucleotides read TGTGCCAGCAGCGGGCAGGTCACAGATACGCAGTATTTT.

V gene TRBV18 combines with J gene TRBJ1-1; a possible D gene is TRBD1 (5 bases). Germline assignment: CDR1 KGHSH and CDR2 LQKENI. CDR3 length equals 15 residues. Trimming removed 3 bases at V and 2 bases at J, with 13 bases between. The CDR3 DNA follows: TGTGCCAGCTCACCGGGGCAGCAAACCAACACTGAAGCTTTCTTT. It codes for CASSPGQQTNTEAFF.

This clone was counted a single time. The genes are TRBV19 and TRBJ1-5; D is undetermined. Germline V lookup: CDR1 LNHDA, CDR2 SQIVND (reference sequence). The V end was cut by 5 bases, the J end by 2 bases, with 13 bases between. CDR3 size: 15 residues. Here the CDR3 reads CASSGVGSGNQPQHF. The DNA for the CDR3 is TGTGCCAGTAGTGGCGTCGGGAGCGGCAATCAGCCCCAGCATTTT.

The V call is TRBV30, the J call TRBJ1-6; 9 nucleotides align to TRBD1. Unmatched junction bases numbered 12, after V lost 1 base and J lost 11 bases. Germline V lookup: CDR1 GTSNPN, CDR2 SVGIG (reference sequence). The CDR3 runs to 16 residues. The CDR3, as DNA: TGTGCCTGGAGTGGGGGACAGGGAAGTCCACGGGCACCCCTCCACTTT. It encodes CAWSGGQGSPRAPLHF.

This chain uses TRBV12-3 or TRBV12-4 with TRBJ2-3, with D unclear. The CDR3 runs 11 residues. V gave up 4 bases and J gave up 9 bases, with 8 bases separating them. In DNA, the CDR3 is TGTGCCAGCAGTTCCGGTTTCACGCAGTATTTT. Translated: CASSSGFTQYF.